Each of the 29 T cell receptor beta chains below was sequenced from the same sample in a study of blood T cell repertoires in COVID-19. Using immunoSEQ multiplex PCR, the repertoire was profiled, and TCRdb retains in-frame clones only, with some absent. The sample lists some 27,000 clones; roughly 90% were seen once. Material: peripheral blood. These receptors were collected from a human donor in a cohort sampled during active COVID-19.

The chain employs TRBV7-3 and TRBJ2-7; TRBD1 matches 10 bases. J lost 6 bases, V lost 5 bases, and 4 bases had no gene match. CDR3 length: 13 amino acids. CDR1 and CDR2 (germline): SGHTA, FQGTGA. CDR3 sequence reads: CASSPGTGAEQYF. Here the CDR3 DNA reads TGTGCCAGCAGCCCCGGGACAGGGGCCGAGCAGTACTTC.

The chain uses TRBV5-5 and TRBJ1-3; 9 positions agree with TRBD1. Trimming removed 0 bases from V and 3 bases from J; junction bases left unmatched: 7. Germline CDR1 is SGHKS and CDR2 is YYEKEE (reference sequence). The CDR3 is 17 residues long. The CDR3 DNA sequence: TGTGCCAGCAGCTTGGGCCAAACAGGGGGCTTTGGAAACACCATATATTTT. Amino acids: CASSLGQTGGFGNTIYF.

The chain links TRBV27 to TRBJ1-1, with TRBD1 identical over 7 bases. Unmatched junction bases numbered 7, after V lost 5 bases and J lost 1 base. Germline-derived CDR1 and CDR2 are MNHEY and SMNVEV (reference sequence). The CDR3 consists of 15 residues. The CDR3 nucleotides read TGTGCCAGCAGTCCCTACAGGGGCGGGAACACTGAAGCTTTCTTT. Translating it yields CASSPYRGGNTEAFF.

The CDR3 DNA is TGTGCCAGCAGAGGGGGGACCGGGACAGGGACAGATACGCAGTATTTT. Translated: CASRGGTGTGTDTQYF. The rearrangement uses TRBV6-6 and TRBJ2-3, with 9 bases aligning to TRBD1. J gave up 3 bases and V 6 bases, and 10 bases lay outside the gene matches. This CDR3 has 16 amino acids. CDR1 is MNHNY and CDR2 is SVGAGI in the germline V gene (reference sequence).

The chain uses TRBV5-8 and TRBJ2-1, with TRBD2 as a possible D gene (5 bases). V lost 4 bases and J 5 bases, leaving 10 bases between the germline ends. Per germline, CDR1 SGHTS and CDR2 YDEGEE. CDR3 size: 13 residues. The CDR3 protein is CASSRSGDNEQFF. In nucleotides, the CDR3 is TGTGCCAGCAGCAGAAGCGGAGACAATGAGCAGTTCTTC. The full variable domain, with the rest looked up from reference TRBV5-8 and TRBJ2-1, is EAGVTQSPTHLIKTRGQQATLRCSPISGHTSVYWYQQALGLGLQFLLWYDEGEERNRGNFPPRFSGRQFPNYSSELNVNALELEDSALYLCASSRSGDNEQFFGPGTRLTVL.

The chain combines TRBV19 with TRBJ2-1; perhaps TRBD2 as D (7 bases). Trimming pared 3 bases from V and 7 bases from J, leaving 13 bases between. The CDR3 length is 14 residues. Germline V gene data show CDR1 as LNHDA and CDR2 as SQIVND (reference sequence). The CDR3 is CASSIGGPSNEQFF. Here the CDR3 DNA reads TGTGCCAGTAGTATCGGGGGGCCAAGTAATGAGCAGTTCTTC.

J is TRBJ1-2 and V is TRBV11-1; 7 bases agree with TRBD1. The V gene end was trimmed by 5 bases and the J gene end by 3 bases; junction bases not matched to a gene: 3. Germline V gene sequence: CDR1 SGHAT, CDR2 FQDESV (reference sequence). The CDR3 has 13 amino acids. The CDR3 DNA is TGTGCCAGCAGCCGCGGGACAGACTATGGCTACACCTTC. It is translated as CASSRGTDYGYTF.

The count of this clone is one. The CDR3 loop reads CASSLGQGANNEQFF. In DNA form, the CDR3 reads TGTGCCAGCAGCTTGGGACAGGGGGCGAACAATGAGCAGTTCTTC. This chain connects TRBV5-4 to TRBJ2-1; 10 nucleotides agree with TRBD1. From germline, CDR1 is SGHNT and CDR2 YYREEE (reference sequence). The CDR3 loop spans 15 amino acids. The V and J ends lost 0 bases and 5 bases, in that order; junction bases with no gene match: 2.

The chain is built from TRBV18 and TRBJ2-1; TRBD1 matches at 9 bases. CDR1 is KGHSH, CDR2 LQKENI, per germline. The V segment lost 10 bases and the J segment 9 bases; nucleotides outside the gene matches: 19. There are 16 residues in the CDR3. In DNA form, the CDR3 reads TGTGCCACCTCTTCAACGGGGGGACAGGGATTTAGTGAGCAGTTCTTC. Protein: CATSSTGGQGFSEQFF.

V and J are TRBV6-6 and TRBJ1-1, with 7 positions matching TRBD1. The CDR3 contains 12 residues. Germline trimming cut 6 bases from V and 11 bases from J; bases unmatched to any gene: 9. CDR1 and CDR2 (germline): MNHNY, SVGAGI (reference sequence). CDR3 nucleotide sequence: TGTGCCAGCAGCAACCCGGGACAGATGGCTTTCTTT. Protein: CASSNPGQMAFF.

The V call is TRBV27, the J call TRBJ2-7; 8 bases align to TRBD1. There are 13 residues in the CDR3. From germline, CDR1 is MNHEY and CDR2 SMNVEV (reference sequence). With V trimmed by 6 bases and J by 3 bases, 4 bases remained unmatched. The CDR3 region has the DNA TGTGCCAGCAGGACAGGGGCCGGCTACGAGCAGTACTTC. Protein sequence: CASRTGAGYEQYF.

The V and J genes are TRBV6-2 or TRBV6-3 and TRBJ1-4; possibly TRBD1 for D (5 bases). The CDR3 is made up of 15 amino acids. CDR1 and CDR2 (germline): MNHEY, SVGEGT. Deletions cut 5 bases from V and 5 bases from J, with 15 bases between. The CDR3 nucleotides are TGTGCCAGCAGTGCCGGACAAGGCGAAAATGAAAAACTGTTTTTT. Its translation: CASSAGQGENEKLFF.

With respect to this clone: A junction end diverges from the germline sequence, so it may reflect a read error. V and J are TRBV2 and TRBJ1-5, with 8 bases matching TRBD1. The CDR3 covers 12 residues. Germline V CDR1 and CDR2: SNHLY, FYNNEI. The CDR3 loop reads CATGQGKQPQHF. CDR3 in DNA: TGTGCCACCGGACAGGGCAAGCAGCCCCAGCATTTT.

The chain couples TRBV27 to TRBJ1-2, with TRBD1 matching over 11 bases. The ends lost 6 bases at V and 4 bases at J; junction bases unmatched: 4. Looked up from germline, CDR1 is MNHEY and CDR2 is SMNVEV (reference sequence). This CDR3 spans 14 amino acids. The DNA of the CDR3 is TGTGCCAGCAGCCGGGACAGGGGGTCCTATGGCTACACCTTC. It encodes CASSRDRGSYGYTF.

A single count supports this clone. The V and J genes are TRBV11-3 and TRBJ2-5, with D perhaps matching TRBD1 (5 bases). The CDR3 covers 13 residues. Trimming removed 5 bases at V and 4 bases at J, with 11 bases between. Looked up from germline, CDR1 is SGHNT and CDR2 is YENEEA. CDR3 sequence reads: CASSVDSTETQYF. The CDR3 nucleotides are TGTGCCAGCAGCGTCGACAGTACAGAGACCCAGTACTTC.

This clone occurred once. The rearrangement links TRBV7-3 to TRBJ2-2; 10 nucleotides line up with TRBD2. In germline, CDR1 is SGHTA, CDR2 FQGTGA. After removal of 5 bases from V and 4 bases from J, the junction contained 7 bases not matched to a gene. This CDR3 is 16 amino acids long. The CDR3 is CASSKTSGPITGELFF. The CDR3, as DNA: TGTGCCAGCAGCAAGACTAGCGGGCCTATCACCGGGGAGCTGTTTTTT.

The V gene is TRBV5-3, the J gene TRBJ1-4; the D is unclear. TRBV5-3 is recorded as an ORF, its role being uncertain. V was clipped by 7 bases and J by 12 bases, with 28 bases between them. The CDR3 totals 16 residues. The CDR3 DNA follows: TGTGCCAGATTAACCCCCGGGAGGAAAAGCCAACTAGAACTGTTTTTT. Translating gives CARLTPGRKSQLELFF.

The V and J genes are TRBV12-5 and TRBJ1-2, with a tentative D call TRBD1 (6 bases). Per the germline V gene, CDR1 is LGHNT and CDR2 is FRNRAP. Trimming shortened V by 3 bases and J by 9 bases, and 14 bases separated the two germline ends. The CDR3 is 13 amino acids. As DNA, the CDR3 is TGTGCTAGTGGTTTTGGGGACACCGACCGCTACACCTTC. Translating gives CASGFGDTDRYTF.

The chain joins TRBV4-2 to TRBJ1-1; TRBD1 matches at 8 bases. The germline V gene has CDR1 LGHNA and CDR2 YNFKEQ. The CDR3 contains 15 residues. J lost 1 base, V lost 0 bases, and 1 base had no gene match. CDR3 amino acids: CASSQEDRGNTEAFF. The CDR3 DNA reads as TGTGCCAGCAGCCAAGAAGACAGGGGGAACACTGAAGCTTTCTTT.

The gene calls are TRBV7-3 and TRBJ2-3, with D uncertain. CDR1 is SGHTA, CDR2 FQGTGA, per germline. V gave up 4 bases and J gave up 6 bases, with 11 bases separating them. There are 13 residues in the CDR3. The CDR3 protein is CASSSSTTDTQYF. The CDR3 DNA reads as TGTGCCAGCAGCTCCAGTACCACCGATACGCAGTATTTT.

J is TRBJ2-3 and V is TRBV9, with 9 bases identical to TRBD2. Trimming removed 2 bases from V and 5 bases from J; junction bases left unmatched: 6. Germline V gene sequence: CDR1 SGDLS, CDR2 YYNGEE. There are 15 residues in the CDR3. Here the CDR3 DNA reads TGTGCCAGCAGCGTCCGCGGGGGGGAAAAAGATACGCAGTATTTT. It is translated as CASSVRGGEKDTQYF.

V usage is TRBV6-6 and J usage is TRBJ1-2; D not resolved. The CDR3 is 15 residues long. Germline V gene sequence: CDR1 MNHNY, CDR2 SVGAGI (reference sequence). V dropped 2 bases and J dropped 4 bases, with 14 bases sitting between them. The CDR3 sequence is CASSYPLAGRYGYTF. CDR3 sequence (DNA): TGTGCCAGCAGTTACCCCCTTGCAGGCCGCTATGGCTACACCTTC.

The table lists this clone with a count of one. DNA for the CDR3: TGTGCCTGGAGTACCGACTTGAGCTCTGGAAACACCATATATTTT. Translated, it gives CAWSTDLSSGNTIYF. The chain combines TRBV30 with TRBJ1-3; D call uncertain. The CDR3 extends over 15 amino acids. Trimming took 2 bases from V and 0 from J, leaving 11 bases between them. Germline V gene data show CDR1 as GTSNPN and CDR2 as SVGIG (reference sequence).

The CDR3 region is CASSLNRGRETQYF. The CDR3 DNA reads as TGTGCCAGCAGCCTCAACAGGGGGCGAGAGACCCAGTACTTC. This chain connects TRBV7-2 to TRBJ2-5; 9 positions agree with TRBD1. The V and J ends lost 5 bases and 4 bases, in that order; junction bases with no gene match: 5. The CDR3 runs to 14 residues. Germline V gene lookup returns CDR1 SGHTA and CDR2 FQGNSA.

V and J are TRBV10-3 and TRBJ1-3; possibly TRBD1 for D (6 bases). V was clipped by 3 bases and J by 4 bases, with 10 bases between them. CDR1 is ENHRY, CDR2 SYGVKD, per germline. CDR3 length equals 14 residues. DNA of the CDR3: TGTGCCATCAGTGATAACAGGGCAGGAAACACCATATATTTT. Translating it yields CAISDNRAGNTIYF.

This clone is a singleton in its sample. This rearrangement joins TRBV3-1 (or the pseudogene TRBV3-2) to TRBJ2-5; 11 bases are shared with TRBD2. J lost 3 bases, V lost 0 bases, and 3 bases had no gene match. Germline V gives CDR1 LGHDT, CDR2 YNNKEL (reference sequence). This CDR3 contains 16 residues. As DNA, the CDR3 is TGTGCCAGCAGCCAAGAGGAGACTAGCGGGGAAGAGACCCAGTACTTC. Translation gives CASSQEETSGEETQYF.

DNA for the CDR3: TGTGCCAGCAGCTTATCGGGACAGTCAACCGAGCAGTTCTTC. As protein: CASSLSGQSTEQFF. J is TRBJ2-1 and V is TRBV7-6, with TRBD1 identical over 7 bases. The V gene's germline CDR1 is SGHVS and CDR2 FNYEAQ. V dropped 2 bases and J dropped 10; count of bases not matched to a gene: 8. CDR3 size: 14 residues.

Only a few counts were recorded for this clone. The gene calls are TRBV7-8 and TRBJ2-1, with TRBD1 identical over 8 bases. V lost 2 bases to trimming and J lost 12 bases; unmatched junction nucleotides: 15. The CDR3 is 16 residues long. CDR1 is SGHVS and CDR2 is FQNEAQ in the germline V gene. In DNA form, the CDR3 reads TGTGCCAGCAGCTTAAACGCGGACGGACAGGGAAGAGGGCAGTTCTTC. Protein: CASSLNADGQGRGQFF.

In DNA, the CDR3 is TGTGCCAGCAGTGAGTTGAGAGCGGCGGGGGGAGATACGCAGTATTTT. It translates to CASSELRAAGGDTQYF. The chain carries TRBV6-1 and TRBJ2-3; 8 bases match TRBD2. CDR1 and CDR2 from the germline V gene are MNHNS and SASEGT. Trimming took 3 bases from V and 5 from J; bases not matched to a gene: 10. The CDR3 covers 16 residues.